This T cell receptor (beta chain) was captured by sequencing in a study of shared clonotypes between healthy human individuals. Original methodology: Filtering differed since immunoSEQ provided only junctions, with no quality scores. Profiling relied on immunoSEQ multiplex PCR, and the TCRdb table lists in-frame clones only, not all of them. Clone size and V and J calls were adopted from that table, with D and trimming inferred from the DNA. The repertoire holds 1,100,000 or so clones, with more than 75% as singletons. There are 16 residues in the CDR3. V was pared by 1 base and J by 1 base, with 10 bases between. Germline assignment: CDR1 SGHTA and CDR2 FQGTGA.

V gene TRBV7-3 combines with J gene TRBJ2-2, with unresolved D. This clonotype originated in a man between 18 and 35 years old in good health. Some clones in this sample may be carry-over from other donors' samples. Material for sequencing was memory CD4+ T cells from PBMCs. Documented subset: CD45RA-negative fraction. CDR3 residues: CASSLRPILNTGELFF. The CDR3 bases are TGTGCCAGCAGCTTAAGACCCATACTGAACACCGGGGAGCTGTTTTTT.